Listed below are T cell receptor beta chains from one sample, sequenced in a study of T-cell reconstitution after alpha-beta-depleted transplantation in children. TCRdb independently ran MiXCR on the PCR reads; one entry per CDR3 protein. The sample carries around 100,000 distinct CDR3 sequences, 6% to 9% recorded once. The sequencing here drew on PBMCs, taken before TCRalphabeta/CD19-depleted stem cell transplant. The receptors originated from a boy aged 2-15 years with acute lymphoblastic leukemia, due to receive a stem cell transplant. CDR3s include the opening cysteine and the closing phenylalanine or tryptophan. Each record gives: clone size, D gene, V gene, J gene, CDR3 length, CDR3 protein, CDR3 DNA. The D gene is left open where the match is weak. A row's size may be missing; if present it is once, few, many or a size class.

clone size: medium-sized; D gene: .; V gene: TRBV15; J gene: TRBJ1-2; CDR3 length: 15; CDR3 protein: CATSAPGTRNYGYTF; CDR3 DNA: TGTGCCACCAGCGCACCCGGGACACGAAACTATGGCTACACCTTC
clone size: many; D gene: TRBD1; V gene: TRBV5-1; J gene: TRBJ2-5; CDR3 length: 14; CDR3 protein: CASSPDRVGETQYF; CDR3 DNA: TGCGCCAGCAGCCCGGACAGGGTCGGGGAGACCCAGTACTTC
clone size: many; D gene: .; V gene: TRBV24-1; J gene: TRBJ2-5; CDR3 length: 15; CDR3 protein: CATSRGSGRGETQYF; CDR3 DNA: TGTGCCACCAGTCGAGGCTCGGGGAGAGGTGAGACCCAGTACTTC
clone size: many; D gene: .; V gene: TRBV10-3; J gene: TRBJ2-3; CDR3 length: 16; CDR3 protein: CAIKPHKGGLADTQYF; CDR3 DNA: TGTGCCATCAAACCCCACAAGGGCGGACTCGCGGATACGCAGTATTTT
clone size: few; D gene: TRBD1; V gene: TRBV7-8; J gene: TRBJ1-5; CDR3 length: 16; CDR3 protein: CASSRRLGTGHQPQHF; CDR3 DNA: TGTGCCAGCAGCCGGCGATTAGGGACAGGACATCAGCCCCAGCATTTT
clone size: few; D gene: TRBD1; V gene: TRBV5-1; J gene: TRBJ1-2; CDR3 length: 15; CDR3 protein: CASSLAYRTGEGYTF; CDR3 DNA: TGCGCCAGCAGCTTGGCTTATAGGACAGGGGAAGGCTACACCTTC
clone size: .; D gene: TRBD2; V gene: TRBV4-2; J gene: TRBJ2-2; CDR3 length: 16; CDR3 protein: CASSQDTGGVSGELFF; CDR3 DNA: TGTGCCAGCAGCCAAGATACCGGGGGGGTGAGCGGGGAGCTGTTTTTT
clone size: once; D gene: .; V gene: TRBV9; J gene: TRBJ2-1; CDR3 length: 13; CDR3 protein: CASSVGPGDEQFF; CDR3 DNA: TGTGCCAGCAGCGTAGGGCCCGGCGATGAGCAGTTCTTC
clone size: .; D gene: .; V gene: TRBV3-1; J gene: TRBJ2-5; CDR3 length: 15; CDR3 protein: CASSQDGIAVETQYF; CDR3 DNA: TGTGCCAGCAGCCAAGATGGGATAGCAGTGGAGACCCAGTACTTC
clone size: few; D gene: TRBD1; V gene: TRBV20-1; J gene: TRBJ1-2; CDR3 length: 13; CDR3 protein: CSALGQANYGYTF; CDR3 DNA: TGCAGTGCGTTGGGACAGGCAAACTATGGCTACACCTTC
clone size: .; D gene: .; V gene: TRBV7-2; J gene: TRBJ2-2; CDR3 length: 15; CDR3 protein: CASSLQVSNTGELFF; CDR3 DNA: TGTGCCAGCAGCTTACAGGTTTCGAACACCGGGGAGCTGTTTTTT
clone size: many; D gene: .; V gene: TRBV20-1; J gene: TRBJ1-1; CDR3 length: 11; CDR3 protein: CSGQLNTEAFF; CDR3 DNA: TGCAGTGGACAGCTTAACACTGAAGCTTTCTTT
clone size: many; D gene: .; V gene: TRBV5-6; J gene: TRBJ1-5; CDR3 length: 14; CDR3 protein: CASSLINSNQPQHF; CDR3 DNA: TGTGCCAGCAGCTTGATTAATAGCAATCAGCCCCAGCATTTT
clone size: many; D gene: TRBD1; V gene: TRBV14; J gene: TRBJ2-1; CDR3 length: 16; CDR3 protein: CASSQGDSTFYNEQFF; CDR3 DNA: TGTGCCAGCAGCCAAGGGGACAGTACCTTCTACAATGAGCAGTTCTTC
clone size: many; D gene: TRBD2; V gene: TRBV7-2; J gene: TRBJ2-1; CDR3 length: 16; CDR3 protein: CASSMTSRSSYNEQFF; CDR3 DNA: TGTGCCAGCAGCATGACTAGCCGAAGCTCCTACAATGAGCAGTTCTTC
clone size: many; D gene: TRBD2; V gene: TRBV4-3; J gene: TRBJ2-7; CDR3 length: 16; CDR3 protein: CASSQDLSGGAVEQYF; CDR3 DNA: TGCGCCAGCAGCCAAGATCTCAGCGGGGGGGCTGTCGAGCAGTACTTC
clone size: .; D gene: .; V gene: TRBV4-1; J gene: TRBJ1-1; CDR3 length: 15; CDR3 protein: CASSQAFGGRTEAFF; CDR3 DNA: TGCGCCAGCAGCCAAGCCTTTGGGGGCCGGACTGAAGCTTTCTTT
clone size: many; D gene: .; V gene: TRBV4-3; J gene: TRBJ2-5; CDR3 length: 18; CDR3 protein: CASSQRATGTAERGTQYF; CDR3 DNA: TGCGCCAGCAGCCAAAGGGCCACCGGGACTGCGGAACGGGGGACCCAGTACTTC
clone size: many; D gene: TRBD1; V gene: TRBV7-2; J gene: TRBJ2-2; CDR3 length: 16; CDR3 protein: CASSLQGARNTGELFF; CDR3 DNA: TGTGCCAGCAGCTTACAGGGGGCGCGAAACACCGGGGAGCTGTTTTTT
clone size: many; D gene: TRBD2; V gene: TRBV5-1; J gene: TRBJ2-3; CDR3 length: 15; CDR3 protein: CASSPGLAGTDTQYF; CDR3 DNA: TGCGCCAGCAGCCCCGGACTAGCGGGGACAGATACGCAGTATTTT
clone size: few; D gene: TRBD1; V gene: TRBV20-1; J gene: TRBJ1-2; CDR3 length: 14; CDR3 protein: CSAGQGVSRYGYTF; CDR3 DNA: TGCAGTGCCGGACAGGGGGTCTCTCGCTATGGCTACACCTTC
clone size: .; D gene: .; V gene: TRBV10-3; J gene: TRBJ1-5; CDR3 length: 12; CDR3 protein: CAISESGQPQHF; CDR3 DNA: TGTGCCATCAGTGAGTCTGGTCAGCCCCAGCATTTT
clone size: .; D gene: .; V gene: TRBV14; J gene: TRBJ1-2; CDR3 length: 14; CDR3 protein: CASSRRGGYYGYTF; CDR3 DNA: TGTGCCAGCAGCCGAAGGGGCGGATACTATGGCTACACCTTC
clone size: .; D gene: TRBD1; V gene: TRBV3-1; J gene: TRBJ2-1; CDR3 length: 17; CDR3 protein: CASSQEYGTGGINEQFF; CDR3 DNA: TGTGCCAGCAGCCAAGAGTATGGGACAGGGGGCATAAATGAGCAGTTCTTC
clone size: many; D gene: TRBD2; V gene: TRBV3-1; J gene: TRBJ2-3; CDR3 length: 16; CDR3 protein: CASSFSGGAITDTQYF; CDR3 DNA: TGTGCCAGCAGCTTTAGCGGGGGTGCCATCACAGATACGCAGTATTTT
clone size: .; D gene: .; V gene: TRBV4-3; J gene: TRBJ2-5; CDR3 length: 14; CDR3 protein: CASSQDLIGETQYF; CDR3 DNA: TGCGCCAGCAGCCAAGATCTTATCGGGGAGACCCAGTACTTC
clone size: few; D gene: TRBD2; V gene: TRBV5-5; J gene: TRBJ2-2; CDR3 length: 15; CDR3 protein: CASSWGLEGTGELFF; CDR3 DNA: TGTGCCAGCAGCTGGGGACTAGAGGGCACCGGGGAGCTGTTTTTT
clone size: many; D gene: .; V gene: TRBV28; J gene: TRBJ2-5; CDR3 length: 14; CDR3 protein: CASSLYSVPETQYF; CDR3 DNA: TGTGCCAGCAGTTTATATTCGGTTCCAGAGACCCAGTACTTC
clone size: .; D gene: .; V gene: TRBV7-6; J gene: TRBJ2-5; CDR3 length: 18; CDR3 protein: CASSLDRSGRARQETQYF; CDR3 DNA: TGTGCCAGCAGCTTAGATCGTAGCGGTAGGGCCAGGCAAGAGACCCAGTACTTC
clone size: many; D gene: TRBD2; V gene: TRBV20-1; J gene: TRBJ2-7; CDR3 length: 16; CDR3 protein: CSASPTSGGTIYEQYF; CDR3 DNA: TGCAGTGCTAGTCCGACTAGCGGGGGGACGATCTACGAGCAGTACTTC
clone size: .; D gene: TRBD1; V gene: TRBV7-9; J gene: TRBJ1-2; CDR3 length: 14; CDR3 protein: CASSYRQGGSGYTF; CDR3 DNA: TGTGCCAGCAGCTACCGACAGGGGGGAAGTGGCTACACCTTC
clone size: .; D gene: .; V gene: TRBV2; J gene: TRBJ2-7; CDR3 length: 16; CDR3 protein: CASSGEKGSSFYEQYF; CDR3 DNA: TGTGCCAGCAGTGGTGAGAAAGGGTCCTCCTTCTACGAGCAGTACTTC
clone size: few; D gene: .; V gene: TRBV20-1; J gene: TRBJ1-2; CDR3 length: 14; CDR3 protein: CSARPRGRLDGYTF; CDR3 DNA: TGCAGTGCCAGACCCCGGGGACGGTTAGACGGCTACACCTTC
clone size: .; D gene: .; V gene: TRBV5-1; J gene: TRBJ1-1; CDR3 length: 14; CDR3 protein: CATSLAPGRDEAFF; CDR3 DNA: TGCGCCACCAGCTTGGCCCCGGGCAGGGACGAAGCTTTCTTT
clone size: many; D gene: TRBD1; V gene: TRBV6-4; J gene: TRBJ2-2; CDR3 length: 15; CDR3 protein: CASSPGQGATGELFF; CDR3 DNA: TGTGCCAGCAGTCCGGGACAGGGGGCTACCGGGGAGCTGTTTTTT
clone size: few; D gene: TRBD1; V gene: TRBV20-1; J gene: TRBJ2-5; CDR3 length: 14; CDR3 protein: CSARLGTAQETQYF; CDR3 DNA: TGCAGTGCTAGATTGGGGACAGCGCAAGAGACCCAGTACTTC
clone size: many; D gene: .; V gene: TRBV4-3; J gene: TRBJ2-5; CDR3 length: 14; CDR3 protein: CASSQASVGETQYF; CDR3 DNA: TGCGCCAGCAGCCAAGCGTCAGTGGGAGAGACCCAGTACTTC
clone size: many; D gene: TRBD1; V gene: TRBV10-2; J gene: TRBJ2-2; CDR3 length: 16; CDR3 protein: CASGHTGVSLTGELFF; CDR3 DNA: TGCGCCAGCGGACATACAGGGGTCAGCCTCACCGGGGAGCTGTTTTTT
clone size: many; D gene: .; V gene: TRBV3-1; J gene: TRBJ2-1; CDR3 length: 15; CDR3 protein: CASSQETASYNEQFF; CDR3 DNA: TGTGCCAGCAGCCAAGAAACAGCCTCCTACAATGAGCAGTTCTTC
clone size: few; D gene: TRBD2; V gene: TRBV7-2; J gene: TRBJ2-3; CDR3 length: 16; CDR3 protein: CASSPPGGGGTDTQYF; CDR3 DNA: TGTGCCAGCAGCCCCCCGGGAGGCGGCGGCACAGATACGCAGTATTTT
clone size: few; D gene: TRBD2; V gene: TRBV3-1; J gene: TRBJ2-2; CDR3 length: 16; CDR3 protein: CASSPYSGGAAGELFF; CDR3 DNA: TGTGCCAGCAGCCCCTACAGCGGGGGGGCCGCCGGGGAGCTGTTTTTT
clone size: many; D gene: .; V gene: TRBV19; J gene: TRBJ1-2; CDR3 length: 14; CDR3 protein: CASSTDPDGYGYTF; CDR3 DNA: TGTGCCAGTAGTACCGACCCGGATGGGTATGGCTACACCTTC
clone size: many; D gene: TRBD1; V gene: TRBV12-3/TRBV12-4; J gene: TRBJ2-7; CDR3 length: 14; CDR3 protein: CASTRKGTAYEQYF; CDR3 DNA: TGTGCCAGCACCCGGAAAGGGACAGCCTACGAGCAGTACTTC
clone size: many; D gene: .; V gene: TRBV19; J gene: TRBJ2-7; CDR3 length: 13; CDR3 protein: CATTQGGSYEQYF; CDR3 DNA: TGTGCCACCACCCAGGGGGGATCCTACGAGCAGTACTTC
clone size: .; D gene: .; V gene: TRBV15; J gene: TRBJ2-2; CDR3 length: 16; CDR3 protein: CATSRDRGRNTGELFF; CDR3 DNA: TGTGCCACCAGCAGAGATAGGGGACGGAACACCGGGGAGCTGTTTTTT
clone size: many; D gene: TRBD1; V gene: TRBV27; J gene: TRBJ2-2; CDR3 length: 15; CDR3 protein: CASSLSPGGSGELFF; CDR3 DNA: TGTGCCAGCAGTTTATCCCCAGGGGGCTCCGGGGAGCTGTTTTTT
clone size: .; D gene: .; V gene: TRBV6-5; J gene: TRBJ1-3; CDR3 length: 17; CDR3 protein: CASSYSSSGANGNTIYF; CDR3 DNA: TGTGCCAGCAGTTACTCGTCATCCGGTGCAAATGGAAACACCATATATTTT
clone size: .; D gene: TRBD1; V gene: TRBV28; J gene: TRBJ2-7; CDR3 length: 15; CDR3 protein: CASRERDSASYEQYF; CDR3 DNA: TGTGCCAGCAGAGAGAGGGACAGCGCATCCTACGAGCAGTACTTC
clone size: many; D gene: TRBD1; V gene: TRBV5-1; J gene: TRBJ2-5; CDR3 length: 15; CDR3 protein: CASSPGQGAKETQYF; CDR3 DNA: TGCGCCAGCAGCCCCGGACAGGGGGCTAAAGAGACCCAGTACTTC
clone size: many; D gene: .; V gene: TRBV7-2; J gene: TRBJ2-7; CDR3 length: 12; CDR3 protein: CASSFDSYEQYF; CDR3 DNA: TGTGCCAGCAGCTTTGACTCCTACGAGCAGTACTTC
clone size: many; D gene: TRBD2; V gene: TRBV20-1; J gene: TRBJ2-1; CDR3 length: 14; CDR3 protein: CSRPGTSDYNEQFF; CDR3 DNA: TGCAGTCGCCCCGGGACTAGCGATTACAATGAGCAGTTCTTC
clone size: .; D gene: .; V gene: TRBV24-1; J gene: TRBJ2-1; CDR3 length: 15; CDR3 protein: CATSDPHGSYNEQFF; CDR3 DNA: TGTGCCACCAGTGATCCCCATGGGTCCTACAATGAGCAGTTCTTC
clone size: many; D gene: .; V gene: TRBV20-1; J gene: TRBJ2-7; CDR3 length: 13; CDR3 protein: CSARDSMGGEQYF; CDR3 DNA: TGCAGTGCTAGAGATTCCATGGGAGGCGAGCAGTACTTC
clone size: many; D gene: .; V gene: TRBV5-5; J gene: TRBJ2-1; CDR3 length: 14; CDR3 protein: CASTRRDTGNEQFF; CDR3 DNA: TGTGCCAGCACCCGGAGGGATACGGGCAATGAGCAGTTCTTC
clone size: many; D gene: .; V gene: TRBV10-3; J gene: TRBJ2-7; CDR3 length: 13; CDR3 protein: CATGAGTKGEQYF; CDR3 DNA: TGTGCCACGGGGGCGGGGACGAAGGGAGAGCAGTACTTC
clone size: few; D gene: TRBD1; V gene: TRBV5-1; J gene: TRBJ2-3; CDR3 length: 12; CDR3 protein: CASSKDRNTQYF; CDR3 DNA: TGCGCCAGCAGCAAGGACAGGAATACGCAGTATTTT
clone size: many; D gene: TRBD1; V gene: TRBV29-1; J gene: TRBJ2-5; CDR3 length: 15; CDR3 protein: CSATRTGGVYETQYF; CDR3 DNA: TGCAGCGCCACTCGGACAGGGGGCGTATATGAGACCCAGTACTTC
clone size: few; D gene: TRBD1; V gene: TRBV12-5; J gene: TRBJ2-5; CDR3 length: 14; CDR3 protein: CASGLGTGEETQYF; CDR3 DNA: TGTGCTAGTGGTTTGGGGACAGGGGAAGAGACCCAGTACTTC
clone size: few; D gene: .; V gene: TRBV5-6; J gene: TRBJ1-4; CDR3 length: 15; CDR3 protein: CASSSSGVANEKLFF; CDR3 DNA: TGTGCCAGCAGCTCATCAGGGGTAGCTAATGAAAAACTGTTTTTT
clone size: .; D gene: .; V gene: TRBV3-1; J gene: TRBJ2-2; CDR3 length: 17; CDR3 protein: CASSQVKADWNTGELFF; CDR3 DNA: TGTGCCAGCAGCCAAGTGAAGGCGGATTGGAACACCGGGGAGCTGTTTTTT